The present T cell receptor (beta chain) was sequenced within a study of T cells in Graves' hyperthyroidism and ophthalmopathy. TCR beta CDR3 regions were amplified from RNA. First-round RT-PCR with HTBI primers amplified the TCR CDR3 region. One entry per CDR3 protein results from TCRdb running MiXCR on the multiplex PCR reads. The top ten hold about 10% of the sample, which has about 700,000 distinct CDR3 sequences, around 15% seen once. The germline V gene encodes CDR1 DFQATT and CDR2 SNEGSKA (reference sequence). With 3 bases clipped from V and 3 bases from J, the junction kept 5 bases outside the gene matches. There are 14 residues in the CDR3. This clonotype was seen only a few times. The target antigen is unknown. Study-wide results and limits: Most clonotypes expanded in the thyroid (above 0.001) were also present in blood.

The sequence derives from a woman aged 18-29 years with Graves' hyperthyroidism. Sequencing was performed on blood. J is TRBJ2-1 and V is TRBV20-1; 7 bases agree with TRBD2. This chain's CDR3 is CSASTGGLYNEQFF. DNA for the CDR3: TGCAGTGCTAGTACGGGAGGCCTCTACAATGAGCAGTTCTTC.